The 29 T cell receptor beta chains in this list originate from one sample, sequenced in a study of regulatory T cells in long-lasting Graves disease. The time point: newly diagnosed GD, antithyroid drugs for less than 3 months. Isolated PBMC RNA provided the starting material for the TCR library. Through Arm-PCR of CDR3 regions and iRepertoire HTBI primers, TCR beta libraries were built. TCRdb reanalysed the multiplex PCR reads using MiXCR and keeps one entry per CDR3 protein. The repertoire has around 470,000 distinct CDR3 sequences, 14% of them found once; the top ten carry approximately 19%. The same data also contributed to another study, on T cells in Graves' hyperthyroidism and ophthalmopathy.

Sequencing used peripheral blood mononuclear cells (PBMCs), obtained at new diagnosis, from a patient treated with antithyroid drugs. These receptors were obtained from a woman in her forties or fifties with Graves disease.

This clonotype was counted ten times or more. This chain joins TRBV28 and TRBJ2-1; TRBD2 aligns across 11 bases. There are 16 residues in the CDR3. Looked up from germline, CDR1 is MDHEN and CDR2 is SYDVKM. Trimming at V came to 5 bases and at J to 4 bases, leaving 7 bases not matched to a gene. The CDR3 sequence: CASSQVLAGVYNEQFF. As DNA, the CDR3 is TGTGCCAGCAGTCAGGTACTAGCGGGAGTGTACAATGAGCAGTTCTTC.

This clonotype has ten or more counts. This sequence joins TRBV27 and TRBJ1-1; 7 bases match TRBD1. Germline-derived CDR1 and CDR2 are MNHEY and SMNVEV (reference sequence). With V trimmed by 0 bases and J by 4 bases, 5 bases remained unmatched. This CDR3 region has 15 residues. The CDR3 DNA reads as TGTGCCAGCAGTTTATCGTCAGGGGGGGGCACTGAAGCTTTCTTT. It encodes CASSLSSGGGTEAFF.

The table lists this clonotype with many counts. The chain has TRBV29-1 and TRBJ2-5; D is unclear. Per the germline V gene, CDR1 is SQVTM and CDR2 is ANQGSEA. The CDR3 has 12 residues. Trimming removed 6 bases from V and 2 bases from J, with 10 bases in between. CDR3 DNA sequence: TGCAGCGTACGAGGAGATCAAGAGACCCAGTACTTC. Encoded protein: CSVRGDQETQYF. The full variable domain, its missing parts supplied by reference TRBV29-1 and TRBJ2-5, is SAVISQKPSRDICQRGTSLTIQCQVDSQVTMMFWYRQQPGQSLTLIATANQGSEATYESGFVIDKFPISRPNLTFSTLTVSNMSPEDSSIYLCSVRGDQETQYFGPGTRLLVL.

This clonotype was detected many times. The DNA of the CDR3 is TGTGCCAGCAGCCATCCACTACAGGGGGGCAATGAGCAGTTCTTC. Protein product: CASSHPLQGGNEQFF. V usage is TRBV3-1 and J usage is TRBJ2-1; 8 bases match TRBD1. The CDR3 has 15 residues. Germline assignment: CDR1 LGHDT and CDR2 YNNKEL (reference sequence). V lost 3 bases, J lost 6 bases, and 7 bases stayed unmatched.

This clonotype has ten or more counts. The J gene is TRBJ1-1, the V gene TRBV7-2; D is perhaps TRBD1 (6 bases). Germline V CDR1 and CDR2: SGHTA, FQGNSA. The CDR3 spans 13 residues. Trimming removed 4 bases at V and 10 bases at J, with 16 bases between. The CDR3 sequence: CASSSRQESSAFF. CDR3 in DNA: TGTGCCAGCAGCTCCAGACAGGAATCGTCAGCTTTCTTT.

This clonotype was observed a few times. Given a much more abundant clone one base away, this may be a read error. CDR3 sequence: CATTERPNAEAFF. CDR3 bases: TGTGCCACCACAGAACGGCCGAACGCTGAAGCTTTCTTT. The chain links TRBV2 to TRBJ1-1, with unresolved D. The CDR3 has 13 amino acids. Germline CDR1 reads SNHLY; CDR2 reads FYNNEI. Based on the CDR3 plus reference TRBV2 and TRBJ1-1, the full variable domain is EPEVTQTPSHQVTQMGQEVILRCVPISNHLYFYWYRQILGQKVEFLVSFYNNEISEKSEIFDDQFSVERPDGSNFTLKIRSTKLEDSAMYFCATTERPNAEAFFGQGTRLTVV.

This clonotype was seen only a few times. The chain uses TRBV14 and TRBJ2-5, with D tentatively TRBD2 (5 bases). The V gene lost 4 bases and the J gene lost 4 bases, with 16 bases spanning the gap. Germline loops: CDR1 SGHDN, CDR2 FVKESK. This CDR3 is 15 amino acids long. The CDR3 protein is CASSPGVQSGETQYF. In nucleotides, the CDR3 is TGTGCCAGCAGCCCAGGTGTACAAAGCGGAGAGACCCAGTACTTC.

This clonotype was found a few times. This chain uses TRBV30 with TRBJ1-4; no clear D gene. Germline V gene lookup returns CDR1 GTSNPN and CDR2 SVGIG (reference sequence). With 0 bases removed from V and 5 bases from J, the gap between germline ends came to 10 bases. This CDR3 has 14 residues. The CDR3 here is CAWSVRVANEKLFF. CDR3 coding DNA: TGTGCCTGGAGTGTCCGGGTGGCGAATGAAAAACTGTTTTTT. Full variable domain (missing parts from reference TRBV30 and TRBJ1-4): SQTIHQWPATLVQPVGSPLSLECTVEGTSNPNLYWYRQAAGRGLQLLFYSVGIGQISSEVPQNLSASRPQDRQFILSSKKLLLSDSGFYLCAWSVRVANEKLFFGSGTQLSVL.

This clonotype was recorded a few times. The chain employs TRBV6-9 and TRBJ2-1, with D uncertain. V was trimmed by 3 bases and J by 6 bases, leaving 12 bases between them. Per the germline V gene, CDR1 is MNHGY and CDR2 is SVAAGI. This CDR3 region has 14 residues. CDR3 residues: CASSYTGPANEQFF. CDR3 DNA sequence: TGTGCCAGCAGTTACACTGGACCCGCCAATGAGCAGTTCTTC.

The V and J genes are TRBV3-1 and TRBJ1-4; 7 bases map to TRBD1. V trimming: 5 bases; J trimming: 7 bases; junction bases outside the gene matches: 7. This CDR3 is 14 amino acids long. CDR1 is LGHDT and CDR2 is YNNKEL in the germline V gene (reference sequence). The CDR3 protein is CASSLGGVGEKLFF. Here the CDR3 DNA reads TGTGCCAGCAGCTTAGGGGGCGTCGGTGAAAAACTGTTTTTT.

V and J are TRBV5-1 and TRBJ2-7, with TRBD2 matching over 12 bases. V gave up 5 bases and J gave up 4 bases; unmatched junction bases: 4. This CDR3 region has 14 residues. Germline V gives CDR1 SGHRS, CDR2 YFSETQ. The CDR3 bases are TGCGCCAGCAGTTGGACTAGCGGGAATTACGAGCAGTACTTC. The encoded protein is CASSWTSGNYEQYF.

This clonotype was seen many times. The V call is TRBV2, the J call TRBJ2-2; TRBD2 is a possible D gene (6 bases). From germline, CDR1 is SNHLY and CDR2 FYNNEI. The CDR3 runs to 14 residues. V was clipped by 6 bases and J by 4 bases, with 12 bases between them. The CDR3 loop is CASRPGLLTGELFF. The CDR3 DNA reads as TGTGCCAGCAGACCGGGACTCCTCACCGGGGAGCTGTTTTTT.

This clonotype showed up just a few times. The rearrangement uses TRBV5-6 and TRBJ1-1; D gene unclear. Trimming pared 4 bases from V and 5 bases from J, leaving 15 bases between. The CDR3 sequence is 14 residues long. Germline CDR1 and CDR2: SGHDT and YYEEEE. Here the CDR3 reads CASSRGSPYTEAFF. CDR3 sequence (DNA): TGTGCCAGCAGCCGTGGTTCCCCTTATACTGAAGCTTTCTTT.

The chain couples TRBV29-1 to TRBJ2-3, with 11 bases matching TRBD1. Looked up from germline, CDR1 is SQVTM and CDR2 is ANQGSEA. Unmatched junction bases numbered 4, after V lost 1 base and J lost 4 bases. This CDR3 region has 15 residues. This chain's CDR3 is CSVEGGTGGADTQYF. The CDR3 DNA follows: TGCAGCGTTGAAGGTGGGACAGGGGGGGCAGATACGCAGTATTTT.

V gene TRBV19 combines with J gene TRBJ2-3, with TRBD2 matching over 7 bases. The CDR3 has 17 amino acids. The junction had 14 bases not matched to a gene; V was cut back by 6 bases and J by 2 bases. Germline loops: CDR1 LNHDA, CDR2 SQIVND (reference sequence). DNA for the CDR3: TGTGCCAGTAGCTCCGTTCCGGGGGGAAAGTCCACAGATACGCAGTATTTT. Its protein product is CASSSVPGGKSTDTQYF. The variable domain in full, with the rest retrieved from reference TRBV19 and TRBJ2-3, is DGGITQSPKYLFRKEGQNVTLSCEQNLNHDAMYWYRQDPGQGLRLIYYSQIVNDFQKGDIAEGYSVSREKKESFPLTVTSAQKNPTAFYLCASSSVPGGKSTDTQYFGPGTRLTVL.

This clonotype was detected many times. This chain connects TRBV16 to TRBJ2-7; a weak D match, TRBD1 (5 bases). Germline CDR1 and CDR2: KGHSY and FQNENV. CDR3 length: 16 amino acids. V lost 0 bases, J lost 2 bases, and 14 bases lay in between. The CDR3 spells CASSQSWGASTYEQYF. The CDR3 DNA is TGTGCCAGCAGCCAATCGTGGGGCGCATCTACCTACGAGCAGTACTTC.

This clonotype came up a few times. V is TRBV13 and J is TRBJ2-1; 9 bases match TRBD2. Germline assignment: CDR1 PRHDT and CDR2 FYEKMQ (reference sequence). Losses at the gene ends were 4 bases for V and 6 bases for J; bases not matched to a gene: 16. There are 18 residues in the CDR3. CDR3 sequence reads: CASSSRDLREGHSNEQFF. For the CDR3, the DNA is TGTGCCAGCAGCTCCCGGGACTTGCGGGAGGGCCATAGCAATGAGCAGTTCTTC.

This clonotype has at least ten counts. The chain recombines TRBV7-3 with TRBJ2-3; maybe TRBD2 (6 bases). The germline V and J ends were trimmed by 1 base and 4 bases, with 12 bases remaining between them. The CDR3 has 15 residues. The germline CDR1 and CDR2 sequences are SGHTA and FQGTGA. The CDR3 sequence: CASSLIGSISDTQYF. CDR3 nucleotide sequence: TGTGCCAGCAGCTTAATCGGGAGTATCTCAGATACGCAGTATTTT.

There are many counts of this clonotype. The chain couples TRBV6-1 to TRBJ2-1, with 7 bases lining up with TRBD2. This CDR3 spans 13 amino acids. The germline V gene has CDR1 MNHNS and CDR2 SASEGT. With V trimmed by 6 bases and J by 10 bases, 9 bases remained unmatched. CDR3 amino acids: CASRGRLAREQFF. The CDR3 nucleotides are TGTGCCAGCAGGGGGAGACTAGCACGGGAGCAGTTCTTC.

This clonotype occurred many times. The rearrangement joins TRBV28 to TRBJ1-5, with D possibly being TRBD1 (6 bases). Per germline, CDR1 MDHEN and CDR2 SYDVKM. The CDR3 consists of 15 residues. The V end was cut by 8 bases, the J end by 2 bases, with 16 bases between. CDR3 in amino acids: CASLKGGFRNQPQHF. Here the CDR3 DNA reads TGTGCCAGCCTAAAGGGGGGGTTCCGCAATCAGCCCCAGCATTTT.

This clonotype was seen ten or more times. The chain is built from TRBV14 and TRBJ2-7; D possibly uses TRBD1 or TRBD2 (5 bases each). V was shortened by 0 bases and J by 2 bases, with 11 bases between the two germline ends. Germline V gene data show CDR1 as SGHDN and CDR2 as FVKESK. The CDR3 is 15 residues long. In DNA form, the CDR3 reads TGTGCCAGCAGCCAAGATTGGGAGACAGCCTACGAGCAGTACTTC. The encoded protein is CASSQDWETAYEQYF.

This clonotype was detected only a few times. The chain is built from TRBV4-1 and TRBJ1-3; D may be TRBD1 (5 bases). Germline CDR1 MGHRA, CDR2 YSYEKL. The CDR3 length is 18 residues. V lost 4 bases to trimming and J lost 2 bases, with 21 bases between them. CDR3 amino acids: CASSLFWGDLATGNTIYF. The CDR3 DNA reads as TGCGCCAGCAGCCTTTTCTGGGGGGACTTAGCTACTGGAAACACCATATATTTT.

V gene TRBV20-1 combines with J gene TRBJ2-5; no clear D gene. Between the trimmed V and J ends, which lost 7 bases and 1 base, there was a span of 13 bases. Germline V gene lookup returns CDR1 DFQATT and CDR2 SNEGSKA (reference sequence). The CDR3 spans 13 residues. Here the CDR3 reads CSVPEELQETQYF. In DNA, the CDR3 is TGCAGTGTTCCAGAGGAGCTCCAAGAGACCCAGTACTTC.

This clonotype was recorded at least ten times. This chain links TRBV28 with TRBJ1-5; D is undetermined. CDR1 is MDHEN, CDR2 SYDVKM, per germline. Trimming removed 5 bases at V and 0 bases at J, with 26 bases between. The CDR3 has 20 amino acids. CDR3: CASSTPSFRQREDSNQPQHF. The CDR3 DNA is TGTGCCAGCAGTACTCCGTCTTTCCGTCAGCGGGAGGATAGCAATCAGCCCCAGCATTTT.

This clonotype is a singleton in its sample. The chain uses TRBV9 and TRBJ2-3; 8 nucleotides line up with TRBD1. Per the germline V gene, CDR1 is SGDLS and CDR2 is YYNGEE. V shed 3 bases and J 4 bases; nucleotides not matched to a gene: 1. This CDR3 region has 13 residues. CDR3 sequence (DNA): TGTGCCAGCAGCGGGACAGGGCCAGATACGCAGTATTTT. It specifies CASSGTGPDTQYF.

The chain joins TRBV28 to TRBJ1-4; a weak D match, TRBD1 (5 bases). From germline, CDR1 is MDHEN and CDR2 SYDVKM. The CDR3 is made up of 16 amino acids. V shed 7 bases and J shed 0 bases, with 15 bases lying between them. The CDR3 nucleotides read TGTGCCAGCAAAGGGGCGGCGGCTGCAACTAATGAAAAACTGTTTTTT. Translation: CASKGAAAATNEKLFF.

This clonotype was counted ten times or more. This chain links TRBV3-1 with TRBJ2-7, with no clear D. The V and J ends lost 1 base and 3 bases respectively, with 7 bases between them. The V gene's germline CDR1 is LGHDT and CDR2 YNNKEL (reference sequence). The CDR3 is 13 residues long. The CDR3 nucleotides are TGTGCCAGCAGCCAAGTTGGGAACTACGAGCAGTACTTC. It codes for CASSQVGNYEQYF.

This clonotype was seen ten or more times. CDR3 nucleotides: TGTGCCAGCACTTCCCCGCGGAACAATGAGCAGTTCTTC. Its translation is CASTSPRNNEQFF. The V gene is TRBV6-1, the J gene TRBJ2-1; D unresolved. This CDR3 has 13 residues. Trimming took 7 bases from V and 5 from J, leaving 12 bases between them. From germline, CDR1 is MNHNS and CDR2 SASEGT.

This clonotype was recorded at least ten times. The gene calls are TRBV6-1 and TRBJ2-1; a possible D gene is TRBD1 (5 bases). V was shortened by 6 bases and J by 0 bases, with 15 bases between the two germline ends. In germline, CDR1 is MNHNS, CDR2 SASEGT. This CDR3 is 16 amino acids long. This chain's CDR3 is CASRLTGPSSYNEQFF. The CDR3 DNA reads as TGTGCCAGCAGACTTACAGGACCGAGCTCCTACAATGAGCAGTTCTTC.